This T cell receptor (beta chain) was obtained from a study of T cells in Graves' hyperthyroidism and ophthalmopathy. RNA transcripts gave rise to amplified TCR beta CDR3 regions. When the TCR CDR3 underwent first-round RT-PCR, the HTBI primer set was used. TCRdb passed the multiplex PCR reads through MiXCR, listing each CDR3 protein once. Of roughly 740,000 distinct CDR3 sequences in the sample, roughly 15% were seen once. Sequenced input: blood. The TCR originated in a man between 18 and 29 years old with Graves' hyperthyroidism.

The CDR3 DNA reads as TGTGCCAGCGGGACTACCCCCTACGAGCAGTACTTC. Protein sequence: CASGTTPYEQYF. The chain joins TRBV5-4 to TRBJ2-7; 7 nucleotides match TRBD2. This CDR3 is 12 amino acids long. Trimming at V came to 7 bases and at J to 2 bases, leaving 3 bases not matched to a gene. Germline V gene data show CDR1 as SGHNT and CDR2 as YYREEE (reference sequence). The full variable domain, with the rest looked up from reference TRBV5-4 and TRBJ2-7, is ETGVTQSPTHLIKTRGQQVTLRCSSQSGHNTVSWYQQALGQGPQFIFQYYREEENGRGNFPPRFSGLQFPNYSSELNVNALELDDSALYLCASGTTPYEQYFGPGTRLTVT.